This T cell receptor beta chain was sequenced during a study of T-cell memory formation after mild COVID-19. Concerning this clonotype: The antigen is not known.

CDR1 and CDR2 (germline): GTSNPN, SVGIG (reference sequence). Trimming pared 6 bases from V and 2 bases from J, leaving 11 bases between. The CDR3 is made up of 12 amino acids. Via MiXCR, TCRdb re-called the 5' RACE reads, giving one row per CDR3 protein. The table includes fewer than 600,000 distinct CDR3 sequences, less than 25% detected once. Study-wide points: Contracting clones localized mainly to CM and EM when CD4+ and mainly to EMRA when CD8+. SARS-CoV-2 specificity of second-wave clones peaking day 37 was unconfirmed. CD4+ bias marked clones expanding day 15 to 37, unlike balanced contracting clones.

Sequencing was performed on PBMCs or a T cell subset sorted from them (not recorded which). This clonotype originated in an adult woman who had mild COVID-19 (a few samples of this study predate the infection). Cell type and time point are not known. This chain connects TRBV30 to TRBJ2-7, with D unclear. The CDR3 is CACSGVAYEQYF. CDR3 DNA sequence: TGTGCCTGTTCCGGTGTTGCCTACGAGCAGTACTTC.